Reported below is one TCR beta chain. The sample belongs to a study of CD8+ T cells in alopecia areata. Study as a whole: Scoring of severity for treated patients was based on percentage of affected scalp area.

RNA, once extracted, was reverse transcribed into cDNA for use as the sequencing template. Data came from immunoSEQ multiplex PCR; TCRdb stores just in-frame clones and leaves some out. This repertoire shows 250,000 to 300,000 clones, 58% found once; its top ten account for approximately 1.8%. Stated treatment: oral pan-JAK inhibitor, 5-10 mg twice daily. Germline-derived CDR1 and CDR2 are GTSNPN and SVGIG (reference sequence). CDR3 length: 14 residues. Trimming removed 4 bases at V and 0 bases at J, with 12 bases between. V gene TRBV30 combines with J gene TRBJ1-1; no clear D. The material was CD4+ T cells sorted from blood, obtained at week 24, from a patient treated with tofacitinib. The sequence came from a human donor with alopecia areata. The CDR3 DNA reads TGTGCCTGGATTGTAGCTTCAATGAACACTGAAGCTTTCTTT. This encodes CAWIVASMNTEAFF.